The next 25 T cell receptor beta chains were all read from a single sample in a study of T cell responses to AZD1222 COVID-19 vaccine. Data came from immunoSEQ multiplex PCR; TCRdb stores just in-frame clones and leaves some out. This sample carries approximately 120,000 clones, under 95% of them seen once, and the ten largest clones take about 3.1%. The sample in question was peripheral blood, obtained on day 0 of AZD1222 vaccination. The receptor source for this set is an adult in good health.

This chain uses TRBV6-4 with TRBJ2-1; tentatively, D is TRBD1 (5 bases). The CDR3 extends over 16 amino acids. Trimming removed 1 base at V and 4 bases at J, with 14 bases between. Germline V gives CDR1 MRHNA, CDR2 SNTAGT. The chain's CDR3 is CASSDFLGRTYNEQFF. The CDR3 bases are TGTGCCAGCAGTGACTTCTTGGGGCGGACGTACAATGAGCAGTTCTTC.

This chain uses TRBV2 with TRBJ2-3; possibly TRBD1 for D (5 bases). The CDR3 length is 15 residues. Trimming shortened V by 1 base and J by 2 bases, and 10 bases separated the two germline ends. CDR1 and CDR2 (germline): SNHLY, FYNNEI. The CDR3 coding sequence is TGTGCCAGCAGTGAAGGGACACCGCACACAGATACGCAGTATTTT. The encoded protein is CASSEGTPHTDTQYF.

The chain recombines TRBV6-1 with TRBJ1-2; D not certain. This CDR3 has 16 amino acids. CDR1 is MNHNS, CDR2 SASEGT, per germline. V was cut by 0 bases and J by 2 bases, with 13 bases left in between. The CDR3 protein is CASSEAHLQTNYGYTF. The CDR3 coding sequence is TGTGCCAGCAGTGAAGCGCATCTCCAAACCAACTATGGCTACACCTTC.

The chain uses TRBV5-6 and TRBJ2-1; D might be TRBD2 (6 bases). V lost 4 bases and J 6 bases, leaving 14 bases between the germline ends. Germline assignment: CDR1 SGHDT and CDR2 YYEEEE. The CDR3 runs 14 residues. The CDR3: CASSMDYSANEQFF. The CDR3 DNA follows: TGTGCCAGCAGCATGGACTACTCTGCCAATGAGCAGTTCTTC.

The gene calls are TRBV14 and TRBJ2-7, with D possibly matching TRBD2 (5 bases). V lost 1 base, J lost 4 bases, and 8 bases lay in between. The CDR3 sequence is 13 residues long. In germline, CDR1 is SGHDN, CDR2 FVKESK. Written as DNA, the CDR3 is TGTGCCAGCAGCCAAGCCCGGGGTTACGAGCAGTACTTC. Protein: CASSQARGYEQYF.

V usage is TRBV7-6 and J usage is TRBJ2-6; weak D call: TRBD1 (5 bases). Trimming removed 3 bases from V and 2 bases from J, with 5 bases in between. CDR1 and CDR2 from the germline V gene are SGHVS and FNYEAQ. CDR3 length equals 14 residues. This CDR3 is CASSFRAGANVLTF. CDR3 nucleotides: TGTGCCAGCAGCTTCAGGGCTGGGGCCAACGTCCTGACTTTC.

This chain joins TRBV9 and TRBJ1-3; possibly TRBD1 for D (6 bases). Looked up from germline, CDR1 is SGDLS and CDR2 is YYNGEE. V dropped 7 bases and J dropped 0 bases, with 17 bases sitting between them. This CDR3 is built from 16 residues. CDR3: CASGMGGRSSGNTIYF. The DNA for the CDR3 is TGTGCCAGCGGGATGGGGGGCAGGAGCTCTGGAAACACCATATATTTT. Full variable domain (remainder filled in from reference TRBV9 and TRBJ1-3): DSGVTQTPKHLITATGQRVTLRCSPRSGDLSVYWYQQSLDQGLQFLIQYYNGEERAKGNILERFSAQQFPDLHSELNLSSLELGDSALYFCASGMGGRSSGNTIYFGEGSWLTVV.

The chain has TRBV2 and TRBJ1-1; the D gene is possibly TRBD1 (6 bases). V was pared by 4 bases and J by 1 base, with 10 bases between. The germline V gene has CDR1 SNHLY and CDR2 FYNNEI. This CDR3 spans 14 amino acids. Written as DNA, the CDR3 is TGTGCCAGCAGTGCCAGGGGCGGGAACACTGAAGCTTTCTTT. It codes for CASSARGGNTEAFF.

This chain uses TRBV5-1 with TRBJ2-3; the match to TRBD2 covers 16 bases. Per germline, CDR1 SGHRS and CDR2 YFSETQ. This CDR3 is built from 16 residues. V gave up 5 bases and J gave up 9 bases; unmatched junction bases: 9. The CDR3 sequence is CASRPGTSGREGTQYF. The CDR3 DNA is TGCGCCAGCAGACCCGGGACTAGCGGGAGGGAGGGGACGCAGTATTTT.

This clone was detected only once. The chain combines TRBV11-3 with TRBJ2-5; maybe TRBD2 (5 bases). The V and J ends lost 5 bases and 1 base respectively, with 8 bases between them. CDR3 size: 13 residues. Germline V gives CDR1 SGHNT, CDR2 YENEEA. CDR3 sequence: CASSAGLQETQYF. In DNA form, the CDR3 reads TGTGCCAGCAGCGCGGGTCTCCAAGAGACCCAGTACTTC.

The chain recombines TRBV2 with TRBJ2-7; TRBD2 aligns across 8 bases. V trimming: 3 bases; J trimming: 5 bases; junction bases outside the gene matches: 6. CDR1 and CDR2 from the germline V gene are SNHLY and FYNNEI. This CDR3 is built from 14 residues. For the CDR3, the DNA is TGTGCCAGCAGTGAGGACGGGAGGGACGACGAGCAGTACTTC. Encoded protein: CASSEDGRDDEQYF.

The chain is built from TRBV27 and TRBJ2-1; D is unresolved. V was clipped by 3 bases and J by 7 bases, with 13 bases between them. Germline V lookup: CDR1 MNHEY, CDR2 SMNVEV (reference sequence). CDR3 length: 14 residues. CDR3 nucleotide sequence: TGTGCCAGCAGTTTTAAATGGTTGTCGAATGAGCAGTTCTTC. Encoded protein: CASSFKWLSNEQFF.

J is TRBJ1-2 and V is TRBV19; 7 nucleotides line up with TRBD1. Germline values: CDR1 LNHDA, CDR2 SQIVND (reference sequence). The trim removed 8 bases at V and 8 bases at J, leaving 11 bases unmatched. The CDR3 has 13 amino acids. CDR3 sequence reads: CASSGTEMRGYTF. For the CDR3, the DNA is TGTGCCAGTTCCGGGACAGAGATGAGGGGCTACACCTTC.

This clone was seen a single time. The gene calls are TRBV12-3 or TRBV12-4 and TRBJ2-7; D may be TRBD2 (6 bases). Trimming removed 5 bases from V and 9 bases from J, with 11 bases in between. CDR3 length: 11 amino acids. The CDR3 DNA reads TGTGCCAGCAGTCCGGGACTGGTGCAGTACTTC. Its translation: CASSPGLVQYF.

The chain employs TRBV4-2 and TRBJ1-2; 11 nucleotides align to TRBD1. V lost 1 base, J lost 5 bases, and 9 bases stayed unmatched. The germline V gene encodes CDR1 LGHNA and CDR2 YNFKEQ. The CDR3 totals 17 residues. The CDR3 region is CASSQVGLGTGGYGYTF. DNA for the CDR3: TGTGCCAGCAGCCAAGTGGGCCTCGGGACAGGGGGGTATGGCTACACCTTC.

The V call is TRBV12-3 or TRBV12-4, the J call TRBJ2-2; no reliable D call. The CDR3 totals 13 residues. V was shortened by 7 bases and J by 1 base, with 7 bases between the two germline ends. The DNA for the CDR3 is TGTGCCAGCAACAACCGGAACACCGGGGAGCTGTTTTTT. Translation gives CASNNRNTGELFF.

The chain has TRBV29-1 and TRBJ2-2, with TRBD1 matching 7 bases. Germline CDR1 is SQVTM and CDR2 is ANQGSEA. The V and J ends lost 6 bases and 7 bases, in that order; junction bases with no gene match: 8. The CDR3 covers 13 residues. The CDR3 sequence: CSVGQNRDGELFF. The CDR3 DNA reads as TGCAGCGTGGGACAGAACCGGGACGGGGAGCTGTTTTTT.

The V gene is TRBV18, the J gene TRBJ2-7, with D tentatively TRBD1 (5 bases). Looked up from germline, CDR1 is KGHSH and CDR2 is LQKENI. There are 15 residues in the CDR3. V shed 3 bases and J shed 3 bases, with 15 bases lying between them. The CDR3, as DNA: TGTGCCAGCTCACCCTCTGACAGCCAATACTACGAGCAGTACTTC. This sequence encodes CASSPSDSQYYEQYF.

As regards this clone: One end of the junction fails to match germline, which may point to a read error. The CDR3 is CASSLRGNPEAFF. The CDR3 DNA sequence: TGTGCCAGCAGTTTACGGGGGAACCCTGAAGCTTTCTTT. V is TRBV12-3 or TRBV12-4 and J is TRBJ1-1, with D possibly TRBD1 on 5 matching bases. CDR3 length: 13 residues.

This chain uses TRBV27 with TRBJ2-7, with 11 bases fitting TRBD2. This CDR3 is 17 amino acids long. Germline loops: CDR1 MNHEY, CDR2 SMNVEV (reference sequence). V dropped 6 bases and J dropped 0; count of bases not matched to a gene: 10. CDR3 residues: CASRTGLAEPHSYEQYF. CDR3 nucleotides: TGTGCCAGCAGAACGGGACTAGCGGAACCCCACTCCTACGAGCAGTACTTC.

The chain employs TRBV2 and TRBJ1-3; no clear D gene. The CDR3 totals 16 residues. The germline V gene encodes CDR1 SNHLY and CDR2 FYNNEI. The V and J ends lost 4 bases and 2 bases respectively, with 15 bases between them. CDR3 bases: TGTGCCAGCAGTGGTGGGCGGGATGTGACTGGAAACACCATATATTTT. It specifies CASSGGRDVTGNTIYF.

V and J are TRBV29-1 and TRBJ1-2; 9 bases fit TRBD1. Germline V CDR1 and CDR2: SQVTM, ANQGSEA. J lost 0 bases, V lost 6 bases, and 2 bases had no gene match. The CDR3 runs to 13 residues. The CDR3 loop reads CSVTGGANYGYTF. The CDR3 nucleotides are TGCAGCGTAACAGGGGGCGCTAACTATGGCTACACCTTC. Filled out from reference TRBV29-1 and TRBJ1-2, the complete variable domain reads SAVISQKPSRDICQRGTSLTIQCQVDSQVTMMFWYRQQPGQSLTLIATANQGSEATYESGFVIDKFPISRPNLTFSTLTVSNMSPEDSSIYLCSVTGGANYGYTFGSGTRLTVV.

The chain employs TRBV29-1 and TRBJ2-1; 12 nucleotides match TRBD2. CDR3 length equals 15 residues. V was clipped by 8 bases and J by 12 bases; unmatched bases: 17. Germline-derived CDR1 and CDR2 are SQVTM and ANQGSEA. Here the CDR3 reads CSSTLAGGGLRRQFF. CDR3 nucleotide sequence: TGCAGCTCCACACTAGCGGGAGGAGGGCTCAGGAGGCAGTTCTTC.

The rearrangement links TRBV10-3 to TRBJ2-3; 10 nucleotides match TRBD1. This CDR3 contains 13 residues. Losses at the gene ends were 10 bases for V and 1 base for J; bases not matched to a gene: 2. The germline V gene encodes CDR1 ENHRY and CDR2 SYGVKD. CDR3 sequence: CATGQGGTDTQYF. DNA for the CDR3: TGTGCCACAGGACAGGGGGGCACAGATACGCAGTATTTT.

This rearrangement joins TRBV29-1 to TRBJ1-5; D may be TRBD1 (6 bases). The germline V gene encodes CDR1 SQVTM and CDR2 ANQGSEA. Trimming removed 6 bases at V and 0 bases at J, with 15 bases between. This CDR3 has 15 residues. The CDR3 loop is CSVRQDFYSNQPQHF. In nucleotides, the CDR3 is TGCAGCGTGCGACAGGACTTTTATAGCAATCAGCCCCAGCATTTT.